One sample yielded the 4 T cell receptor beta chains listed below, sequenced in a study of cytomegalovirus exposure and HLA in healthy donors. Clones were sequenced by immunoSEQ multiplex PCR, and TCRdb holds only the in-frame ones, with some missing. The sample lists about 240,000 clones, approximately 86% occurring once. Sequenced: PBMCs. These receptors all stem from a woman aged 25 to 39 in good health and CMV-seropositive.

As concerns this clone: The junction does not match germline at one end; this may be a read error. This chain joins TRBV14 and TRBJ2-5; D might be TRBD2 (6 bases). Germline CDR1 and CDR2: SGHDN and FVKESK. The CDR3 runs to 19 residues. This CDR3 reads CASSEDTGGPYQYQETQYF. The CDR3 region has the DNA TGTGCCAGCAGCGAAGATACTGGAGGGCCCTACCAGTACCAAGAGACCCAGTACTTC.

This chain links TRBV19 with TRBJ1-5, with TRBD1 identical over 7 bases. V gave up 8 bases and J gave up 5 bases; unmatched junction bases: 9. This CDR3 is built from 14 residues. The germline CDR1 and CDR2 sequences are LNHDA and SQIVND (reference sequence). The CDR3: CASWGQQTDQPQHF. The CDR3 nucleotides are TGTGCCAGTTGGGGACAGCAAACTGATCAGCCCCAGCATTTT.

The chain joins TRBV5-1 to TRBJ1-1, with 7 positions matching TRBD1. The CDR3 totals 15 residues. Trimming took 5 bases from V and 0 from J; bases not matched to a gene: 7. Germline CDR1 and CDR2: SGHRS and YFSETQ. CDR3 DNA: TGCGCCAGCAGTAAGGGGGCGGGAATGAACACTGAAGCTTTCTTT. The encoded protein is CASSKGAGMNTEAFF.

The V call is TRBV6-5, the J call TRBJ2-5, with D tentatively TRBD1 (5 bases). V lost 4 bases and J 4 bases, leaving 10 bases between the germline ends. Per the germline V gene, CDR1 is MNHEY and CDR2 is SVGAGI. The CDR3 contains 13 residues. CDR3 region: CASSFKRGETQYF. CDR3 nucleotide sequence: TGTGCCAGCAGTTTTAAAAGGGGAGAGACCCAGTACTTC.